Below, one T cell receptor (beta chain) is given with its context. TCRdb reprocessed the RT-PCR reads with MiXCR, giving one entry per CDR3 protein. This sample has 550,000 to 750,000 distinct CDR3 sequences, with approximately 15% found just once. This CDR3 has 12 amino acids. Unmatched junction bases numbered 3, after V lost 5 bases and J lost 6 bases. The material sequenced was memory CD4+ T cells from blood. V gene TRBV12-3 or TRBV12-4 combines with J gene TRBJ1-1; TRBD1 matches at 7 bases. This sequence originates from a female donor in good health, serving as a healthy control. The CDR3 spells CASSPTGAEAFF. The CDR3 DNA follows: TGTGCCAGCAGTCCAACAGGGGCTGAAGCTTTCTTT.